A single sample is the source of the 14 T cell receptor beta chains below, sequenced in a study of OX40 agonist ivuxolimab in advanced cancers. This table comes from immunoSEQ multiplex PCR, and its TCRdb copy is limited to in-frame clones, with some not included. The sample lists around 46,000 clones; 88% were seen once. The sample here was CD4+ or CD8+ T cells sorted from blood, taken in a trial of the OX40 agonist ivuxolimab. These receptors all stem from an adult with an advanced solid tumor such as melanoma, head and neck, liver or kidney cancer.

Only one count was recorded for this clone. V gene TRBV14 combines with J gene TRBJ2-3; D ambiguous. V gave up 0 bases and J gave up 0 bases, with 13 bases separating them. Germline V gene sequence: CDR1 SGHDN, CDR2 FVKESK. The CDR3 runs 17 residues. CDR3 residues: CASSQDRARSSTDTQYF. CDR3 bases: TGTGCCAGCAGCCAAGATAGGGCCAGAAGTAGCACAGATACGCAGTATTTT. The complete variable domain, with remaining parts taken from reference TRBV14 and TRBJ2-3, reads EAGVTQFPSHSVIEKGQTVTLRCDPISGHDNLYWYRRVMGKEIKFLLHFVKESKQDESGMPNNRFLAERTGGTYSTLKVQPAELEDSGVYFCASSQDRARSSTDTQYFGPGTRLTVL.

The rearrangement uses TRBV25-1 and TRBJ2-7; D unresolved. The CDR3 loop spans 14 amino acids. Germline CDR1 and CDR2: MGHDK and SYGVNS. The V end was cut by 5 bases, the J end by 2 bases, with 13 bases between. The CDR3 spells CASSMSETTYEQYF. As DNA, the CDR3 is TGTGCCAGCAGTATGTCGGAGACCACCTACGAGCAGTACTTC.

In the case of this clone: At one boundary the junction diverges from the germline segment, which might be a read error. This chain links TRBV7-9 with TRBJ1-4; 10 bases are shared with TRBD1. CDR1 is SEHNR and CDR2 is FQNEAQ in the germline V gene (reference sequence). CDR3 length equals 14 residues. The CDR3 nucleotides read TGCGCCAGCAGCCAGGGACAGGGGTCAGAAAAACTGTTTTTT. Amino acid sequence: CASSQGQGSEKLFF.

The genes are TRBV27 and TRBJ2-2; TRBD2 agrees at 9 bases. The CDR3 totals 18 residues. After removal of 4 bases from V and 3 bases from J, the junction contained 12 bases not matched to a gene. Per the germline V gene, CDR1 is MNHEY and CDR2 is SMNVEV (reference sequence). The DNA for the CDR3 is TGTGCCAGCAGTTCCCTCCACCGCGGGGGGGCCCACACCGGGGAGCTGTTTTTT. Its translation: CASSSLHRGGAHTGELFF.

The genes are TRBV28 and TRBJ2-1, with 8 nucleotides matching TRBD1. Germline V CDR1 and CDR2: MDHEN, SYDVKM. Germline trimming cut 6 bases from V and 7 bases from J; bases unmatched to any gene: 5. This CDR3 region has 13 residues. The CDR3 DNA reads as TGTGCCAGCAGCTGGACAGGGCGTAATGAGCAGTTCTTC. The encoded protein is CASSWTGRNEQFF.

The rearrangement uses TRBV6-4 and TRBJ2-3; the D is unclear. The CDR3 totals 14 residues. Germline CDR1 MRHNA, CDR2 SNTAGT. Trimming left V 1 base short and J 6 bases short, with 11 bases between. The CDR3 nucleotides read TGTGCCAGCAGTGACTTGGTAGTCCCGGATACGCAGTATTTT. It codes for CASSDLVVPDTQYF.

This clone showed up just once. The CDR3 sequence is CASSSGGNEQFF. CDR3 sequence (DNA): TGTGCCAGCAGCTCCGGGGGAAATGAGCAGTTCTTC. The chain couples TRBV5-8 to TRBJ2-1; weak D call: TRBD2 (6 bases). This CDR3 has 12 amino acids. V lost 3 bases and J lost 7, with 8 bases in between. Germline values: CDR1 SGHTS, CDR2 YDEGEE.

The CDR3 protein is CSARRQFEAFF. The CDR3 coding sequence is TGCAGTGCTAGACGGCAGTTTGAAGCTTTCTTT. The chain employs TRBV20-1 and TRBJ1-1, with D unclear. V was trimmed by 2 bases and J by 7 bases, leaving 8 bases between them. The CDR3 is 11 residues long. CDR1 DFQATT and CDR2 SNEGSKA come from the germline V gene (reference sequence).

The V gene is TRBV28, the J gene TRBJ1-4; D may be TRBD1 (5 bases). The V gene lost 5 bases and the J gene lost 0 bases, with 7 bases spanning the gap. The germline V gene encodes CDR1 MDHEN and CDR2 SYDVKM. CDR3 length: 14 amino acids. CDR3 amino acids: CASSGDATNEKLFF. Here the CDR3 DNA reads TGTGCCAGCAGTGGGGACGCAACTAATGAAAAACTGTTTTTT.

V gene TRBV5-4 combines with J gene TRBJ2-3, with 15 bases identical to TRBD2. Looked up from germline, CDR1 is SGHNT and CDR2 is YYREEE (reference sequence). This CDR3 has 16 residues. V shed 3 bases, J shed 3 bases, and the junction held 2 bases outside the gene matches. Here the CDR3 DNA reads TGTGCCAGCAGCTGGGGGACTAGCGGGAGGACAGATACGCAGTATTTT. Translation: CASSWGTSGRTDTQYF.

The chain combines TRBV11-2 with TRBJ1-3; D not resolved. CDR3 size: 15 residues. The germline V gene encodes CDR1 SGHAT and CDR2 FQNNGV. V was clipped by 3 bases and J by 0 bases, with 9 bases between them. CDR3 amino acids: CASSLGLYSGNTIYF. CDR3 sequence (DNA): TGTGCCAGCAGCTTGGGCCTTTACTCTGGAAACACCATATATTTT.

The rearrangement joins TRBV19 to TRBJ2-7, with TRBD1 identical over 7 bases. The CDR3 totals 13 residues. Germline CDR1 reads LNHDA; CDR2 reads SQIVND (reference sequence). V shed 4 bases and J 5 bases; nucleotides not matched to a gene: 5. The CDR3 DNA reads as TGTGCCAGTAGTACCCATACAGGGGACGAGCAGTACTTC. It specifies CASSTHTGDEQYF.

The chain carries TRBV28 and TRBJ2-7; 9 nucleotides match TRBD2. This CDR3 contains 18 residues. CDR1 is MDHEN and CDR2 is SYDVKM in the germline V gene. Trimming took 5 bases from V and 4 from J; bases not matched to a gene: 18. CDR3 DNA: TGTGCCAGCAGTGTAGCCTTGGTTATGGCTAGCGGGAAGTACGAGCAGTACTTC. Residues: CASSVALVMASGKYEQYF.

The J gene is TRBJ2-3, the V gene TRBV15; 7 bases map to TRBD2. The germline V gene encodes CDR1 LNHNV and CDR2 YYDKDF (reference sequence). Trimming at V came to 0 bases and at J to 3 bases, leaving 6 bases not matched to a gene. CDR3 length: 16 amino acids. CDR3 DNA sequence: TGTGCCACCAGCAGAGATGCGGGAGTCGGGACAGATACGCAGTATTTT. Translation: CATSRDAGVGTDTQYF.